The rows below give T cell receptor beta chains drawn from one sample of a study of shared clonotypes between healthy human individuals. TCRdb keeps only in-frame clones here, not all; method: immunoSEQ multiplex PCR. In the table there are hundreds of thousands of clones, around 96% of which are singletons. The specimen was naive CD8+ T cells sorted from blood. Receptors were obtained from a woman aged 25 to 45 in good health. Each CDR3 is given with its conserved first and last residue. Each record gives: V gene, D gene, J gene, clone size, CDR3 DNA, CDR3 protein. D genes are given only for firm matches. Where a row states a size, it is once, few, many or the class of an expanded clone; other rows omit it.

TRBV5-1	-	TRBJ2-5	-	TGCGCCAGCAGTTCGAGTGAGACCCAGTACTTC	CASSSSETQYF
TRBV4-1	-	TRBJ2-7	-	TGCGCCAGCAGCCAAGTAGAAGGCTCCTACGAGCAGTACTTC	CASSQVEGSYEQYF
TRBV30	TRBD2	TRBJ2-7	-	TGTGCCTGGAGTGCAGCGAGCGGGGGAGCCCACGAGCAGTACTTC	CAWSAASGGAHEQYF
TRBV28	-	TRBJ2-2	-	TGTGCCAGCAGTTTTGAGACAGACTACACCGGGGAGCTGTTTTTT	CASSFETDYTGELFF
TRBV5-6	-	TRBJ2-3	-	TGTGCCAGCAGCTGGCAGAGACACAGGGTTGGCACAGATACGCAGTATTTT	CASSWQRHRVGTDTQYF
TRBV14	-	TRBJ1-1	-	TGTGCCAGCAGCCTCCCCCCTCAGGGGTGGAGGAACACTGAAGCTTTCTTT	CASSLPPQGWRNTEAFF
TRBV7-9	-	TRBJ2-1	-	TGTGCCAGCAGCTTAGGACTCCCCGAGCAGTTCTTC	CASSLGLPEQFF
TRBV27	-	TRBJ1-5	-	TGTGCCAGCAGTCCACACGGGGGGCATCAGCCCCAGCATTTT	CASSPHGGHQPQHF
TRBV18	TRBD1	TRBJ1-2	once	TGTGCCAGCTCACCAAAAGCCGAGCGGACAGGACCCGGCTACACCTTC	CASSPKAERTGPGYTF
TRBV27	TRBD2	TRBJ2-7	-	TGTGCCAGCAGTACGGGACTAGCCCCCTACGAGCAGTACTTC	CASSTGLAPYEQYF
TRBV4-2	-	TRBJ1-2	once	TGTGCCAGCAGCCAAGACCCCCCAGGAGGACTTGGCTACACCTTC	CASSQDPPGGLGYTF
TRBV5-1	-	TRBJ2-7	-	TGCGCCAGCCGCTTACACTCCTACGAGCAGTACTTC	CASRLHSYEQYF
TRBV10-1	TRBD2	TRBJ2-3	-	TGCGCCAGCAGCGAAGGACTAGCGGGAGAAGATACGCAGTATTTT	CASSEGLAGEDTQYF
TRBV14	-	TRBJ1-1	-	TGTGCCAGCAGCCAAGATCCAGGGAGGAACACTGAAGCTTTCTTT	CASSQDPGRNTEAFF
TRBV27	-	TRBJ1-1	-	TGTGCCAGCAGTTTACGAACATCGAACACTGAAGCTTTCTTT	CASSLRTSNTEAFF
TRBV7-9	-	TRBJ2-7	-	TGTGCCAGCAGCTTGGGCGGGACTTACGACTCCTACGAGCAGTACTTC	CASSLGGTYDSYEQYF
TRBV27	-	TRBJ2-1	-	TGTGCCAGCAGTTTCAGGCCTGATGAGCAGTTCTTC	CASSFRPDEQFF
TRBV7-8	-	TRBJ2-5	-	TGTGCCAGCAGCCGGGGGCAGTTACAAGAGACCCAGTACTTC	CASSRGQLQETQYF
TRBV19	-	TRBJ2-2	-	TGTGCCAGTAGTATAGCGGGGAACACCGGGGAGCTGTTTTTT	CASSIAGNTGELFF
TRBV28	-	TRBJ2-7	-	TGTGCCAGCAGCCTCCAACTAGGCTACGAGCAGTACTTC	CASSLQLGYEQYF
TRBV6-5	-	TRBJ1-1	-	TGTGCCAGCAGTCACGGATACACTGAAGCTTTCTTT	CASSHGYTEAFF
TRBV28	TRBD1	TRBJ2-1	once	TGTGCCAGCAGTACCGACCTCAGGGGGTTAGAGGACAATGAGCAGTTCTTC	CASSTDLRGLEDNEQFF
TRBV19	-	TRBJ2-7	-	TGTGCCAGTAGGGAGGGAGGAAGCTCCTACGAGCAGTACTTC	CASREGGSSYEQYF
TRBV6-5	TRBD2	TRBJ2-3	-	TGTGCCAGCAGTTACTCGACTAGCGGTGGCACAGATACGCAGTATTTT	CASSYSTSGGTDTQYF
TRBV11-2	TRBD1	TRBJ2-5	once	TGTGCCAGCAGCTTCCTCGGGACAGAACAAGAGACCCAGTACTTC	CASSFLGTEQETQYF
TRBV15	-	TRBJ2-7	-	TGTGCCACCAGCAGGGGCGGGGAGTCTACCTACGAGCAGTACTTC	CATSRGGESTYEQYF